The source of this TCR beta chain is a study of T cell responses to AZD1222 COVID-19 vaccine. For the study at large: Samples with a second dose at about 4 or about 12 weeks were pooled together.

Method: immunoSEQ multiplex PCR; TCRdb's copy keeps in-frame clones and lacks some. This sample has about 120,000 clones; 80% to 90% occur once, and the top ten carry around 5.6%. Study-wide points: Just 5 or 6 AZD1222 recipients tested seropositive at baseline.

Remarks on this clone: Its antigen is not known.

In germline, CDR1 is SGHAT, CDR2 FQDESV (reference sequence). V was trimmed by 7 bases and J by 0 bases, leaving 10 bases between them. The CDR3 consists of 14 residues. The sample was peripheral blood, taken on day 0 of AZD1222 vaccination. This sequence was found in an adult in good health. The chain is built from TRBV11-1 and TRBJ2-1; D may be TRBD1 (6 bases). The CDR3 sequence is CASTDSSSYNEQFF. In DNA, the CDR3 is TGTGCCAGCACGGACAGTAGCTCCTACAATGAGCAGTTCTTC.